A selection of T cell receptor beta chains follows, all from one sample in a study of blood T cells in healthy people across ages. In TCRdb, the 5' RACE reads were re-called with MiXCR into one record per CDR3 protein. Here the sample spans hundreds of thousands of distinct CDR3 sequences, 35% to 50% being singletons. Sequenced sample: blood. All receptors derive from a man older than 75 in good health. Both conserved end residues are trimmed from each CDR3. Each record gives: clone size, V gene, J gene, CDR3 protein. Only part of the rows carry a size: once, few, many, or a class if the clone is expanded.

once	TRBV5-6	TRBJ2-7	ASSFLSGGYNEQY
-	TRBV14	TRBJ1-1	ASSQGSGHANTEAF
few	TRBV28	TRBJ2-1	ASSLGSGRAHSSLGDEQF
-	TRBV6-2/TRBV6-3	TRBJ2-5	ASSYPSNWREIQETQY
-	TRBV11-1	TRBJ2-1	ASGGTSGLYEQF
-	TRBV28	TRBJ1-5	ASSGGRGGRNQPQH
few	TRBV20-1	TRBJ1-1	SAPGRGAAEAF
few	TRBV18	TRBJ1-1	ASSPETGVTEAF
-	TRBV20-1	TRBJ2-7	SARGGSLSYEQY
-	TRBV5-1	TRBJ2-7	ASTRAGGTYEQY
-	TRBV2	-	ASSRTGTSEQY